This T cell receptor beta chain was captured in a study of blood T cell repertoires in COVID-19. Study overall: COVID-19 samples, acute and convalescent, were from the United States, Italy and Spain. Sample material is recorded as cDNA or gDNA derived from T cells, B-cell-depleted T cells, or PBMCs.

Authors' methods: Estimation of nucleated cell counts relied on the amplification of reference gene primers. Here immunoSEQ multiplex PCR was the method, and the copy in TCRdb shows in-frame clones only, minus some. That table supplies the V and J calls and clone size; D and trimming were determined from the DNA. The data hold fewer than 350,000 clones, with 90% observed a single time. Losses at the gene ends were 5 bases for V and 4 bases for J; bases not matched to a gene: 5. The length of the CDR3 is 15 residues. Germline V gives CDR1 MNHEY, CDR2 SMNVEV (reference sequence). Input material: peripheral blood. This TCR derives from a woman aged 25-40 years with COVID-19, enrolled during active disease. The chain has TRBV27 and TRBJ2-5, with 12 positions matching TRBD2. CDR3 amino acids: CASSRLAGVPETQYF. The DNA for the CDR3 is TGTGCCAGCAGTCGACTAGCGGGAGTTCCAGAGACCCAGTACTTC.